This T cell receptor (beta chain) was documented in a study of T cell clonotyping in hematopoietic cell transplantation. Whole-study findings and limits: After transplant, recipient diversity fell while pathologically expanded clonotypes grew through day 180. CD4 and CD8 repertoire contributions could not be separated without sorting. Graft donor and pretransplant recipient Inverse Simpson Index values predicted broader posttransplant TCR diversity.

V gave up 1 base and J gave up 8 bases, with 8 bases separating them. Germline V lookup: CDR1 KGHSH, CDR2 LQKENI. The CDR3 covers 12 residues. TCRdb's copy holds only in-frame clones and misses some; the assay was immunoSEQ multiplex PCR. The sample consists of thousands of clones, 98% of them appearing once. Details on this clone: The antigen remains unidentified.

This TCR came from a male patient between 60 and 69 years old who had an allogeneic stem cell transplant from a related donor, so the T cells may come from the graft donor. Some clones in this sample may be carry-over from other donors' samples. The chain couples TRBV18 to TRBJ1-2; D gene unclear. Source: PBMCs, taken 30 days after allogeneic stem cell transplant. CDR3 in amino acids: CASSPLEGGYTF. CDR3 nucleotides: TGTGCCAGCTCACCACTTGAGGGAGGCTACACCTTC.